These 17 T cell receptor beta chains originate from one sample sequenced in a study of CD8+ T cells in alopecia areata. RNA was isolated and reverse transcribed to cDNA, the sequencing template. Clones were sequenced by immunoSEQ multiplex PCR, and TCRdb holds only the in-frame ones, with some missing. The sample records fewer than 250,000 clones, roughly 57% being singletons. Sequencing used CD4+ T cells sorted from blood, obtained at week 0. These receptor sequences come from a human donor with alopecia areata.

This chain joins TRBV7-2 and TRBJ1-4, with D possibly being TRBD1 (5 bases). Per germline, CDR1 SGHTA and CDR2 FQGNSA. The CDR3 is 15 residues long. The V and J ends lost 2 bases and 4 bases respectively, with 11 bases between them. The CDR3 DNA reads as TGTGCCAGCAGCTTATTGCCAGGGTTTAATGAAAAACTGTTTTTT. Translating it yields CASSLLPGFNEKLFF.

This clone was seen a single time. The chain is built from TRBV4-2 and TRBJ2-1; 7 positions match TRBD2. V shed 4 bases, J shed 0 bases, and the junction held 3 bases outside the gene matches. This CDR3 has 15 amino acids. The germline V gene encodes CDR1 LGHNA and CDR2 YNFKEQ. This CDR3 is CASSPWEGSYNEQFF. The CDR3 nucleotides are TGTGCCAGCAGCCCCTGGGAGGGCTCCTACAATGAGCAGTTCTTC.

This clone showed up just a few times. V is TRBV4-1 and J is TRBJ1-1; 9 bases align to TRBD1. Germline loops: CDR1 MGHRA, CDR2 YSYEKL. Trimming took 4 bases from V and 11 from J; bases not matched to a gene: 8. The CDR3 consists of 13 residues. The CDR3 nucleotides read TGCGCCAGCAGCCGCCCGGACAGGGGCGGCGCTTTCTTT. Translating it yields CASSRPDRGGAFF.

There are a few counts of this clone. The chain has TRBV7-9 and TRBJ1-1; the D gene is possibly TRBD1 (6 bases). Germline V lookup: CDR1 SEHNR, CDR2 FQNEAQ (reference sequence). The CDR3 has 12 residues. V was trimmed by 5 bases and J by 11 bases, leaving 15 bases between them. In DNA form, the CDR3 reads TGTGCCAGCAGCCAAGGGGGTTTTGAGGCTTTCTTT. Residues: CASSQGGFEAFF.

With respect to this clone: The same CDR3 also results from other DNA sequences found in this sample. DNA of the CDR3: TGCAGCGTTCTCCCGGACACTGAAGCTTTCTTT. Its translation: CSVLPDTEAFF. The chain employs TRBV29-1 and TRBJ1-1; D not resolved. Trimming stripped 5 bases from V and 3 bases from J, with 7 bases between. This CDR3 region has 11 residues. Germline-derived CDR1 and CDR2 are SQVTM and ANQGSEA.

This chain uses TRBV4-1 with TRBJ2-6; 7 bases line up with TRBD1. Germline V CDR1 and CDR2: MGHRA, YSYEKL. CDR3 size: 17 residues. The V gene end was trimmed by 3 bases and the J gene end by 0 bases; junction bases not matched to a gene: 5. The CDR3 sequence: CASSQGQNPSGANVLTF. The CDR3 DNA follows: TGCGCCAGCAGCCAGGGACAGAACCCCTCTGGGGCCAACGTCCTGACTTTC.

The chain combines TRBV10-1 with TRBJ1-1; D ambiguous. Germline assignment: CDR1 WNHNN and CDR2 SYGVQD (reference sequence). Trimming removed 0 bases from V and 5 bases from J, with 7 bases in between. The CDR3 consists of 13 residues. The CDR3: CASSESVLTEAFF. For the CDR3, the DNA is TGCGCCAGCAGTGAGTCTGTGTTGACTGAAGCTTTCTTT.

The chain links TRBV15 to TRBJ1-2, with D maybe TRBD1 (5 bases). Between the trimmed V and J ends, which lost 1 base and 5 bases, there was a span of 11 bases. The CDR3 totals 14 residues. Germline V CDR1 and CDR2: LNHNV, YYDKDF (reference sequence). The CDR3 spells CATSRGSGTYGYTF. As DNA, the CDR3 is TGTGCCACCAGCAGAGGATCAGGGACTTATGGCTACACCTTC. Using reference TRBV15 and TRBJ1-2 for the parts outside the CDR3, the full variable domain is DAMVIQNPRYQVTQFGKPVTLSCSQTLNHNVMYWYQQKSSQAPKLLFHYYDKDFNNEADTPDNFQSRRPNTSFCFLDIRSPGLGDTAMYLCATSRGSGTYGYTFGSGTRLTVV.

The chain carries TRBV5-1 and TRBJ2-7; 8 bases agree with TRBD1. Trimming removed 4 bases from V and 2 bases from J; junction bases left unmatched: 5. CDR1 is SGHRS, CDR2 YFSETQ, per germline. This CDR3 is 14 amino acids long. CDR3 DNA: TGCGCCAGCAGCCTTGACAGGGGCCCCTACGAGCAGTACTTC. Protein: CASSLDRGPYEQYF.

This chain's CDR3 is CASSYDGDYYGYTF. In nucleotides, the CDR3 is TGTGCCAGCAGTTACGACGGGGACTACTATGGCTACACCTTC. The J gene is TRBJ1-2, the V gene TRBV6-5; a possible D gene is TRBD1 (5 bases). Trimming shortened V by 2 bases and J by 3 bases, and 10 bases separated the two germline ends. Germline V CDR1 and CDR2: MNHEY, SVGAGI. The CDR3 runs to 14 residues.

For the CDR3, the DNA is TGTGCCAGCAGCTTGGGCGTGGGTACTAACACCGGGGAGCTGTTTTTT. This gives the protein CASSLGVGTNTGELFF. V and J are TRBV5-8 and TRBJ2-2; unclear D gene. There are 16 residues in the CDR3. Trimming pared 0 bases from V and 2 bases from J, leaving 11 bases between. Germline CDR1 and CDR2: SGHTS and YDEGEE.

This clone has only a few counts. CDR3 amino acids: CASSRRDRDGYTF. The DNA of the CDR3 is TGCGCCAGCAGCCGCCGGGACAGGGATGGCTACACCTTC. The V call is TRBV4-1, the J call TRBJ1-2; 9 nucleotides agree with TRBD1. The CDR3 runs to 13 residues. Germline-derived CDR1 and CDR2 are MGHRA and YSYEKL. V lost 4 bases and J lost 6; bases outside the gene matches: 3.

This chain joins TRBV18 and TRBJ1-5, with a weak D call TRBD1 (6 bases). V was trimmed by 5 bases and J by 1 base, leaving 9 bases between them. There are 14 residues in the CDR3. Germline V gene sequence: CDR1 KGHSH, CDR2 LQKENI. The CDR3: CASSSQGSNQPQHF. Here the CDR3 DNA reads TGTGCCAGCTCATCCCAGGGGAGCAATCAGCCCCAGCATTTT.

The rearrangement links TRBV30 to TRBJ2-1; a weak D match, TRBD2 (6 bases). CDR1 and CDR2 (germline): GTSNPN, SVGIG (reference sequence). V gave up 0 bases and J gave up 5 bases, with 17 bases separating them. CDR3 length: 16 amino acids. DNA of the CDR3: TGTGCCTGGAGTGTGGGAGGAGGGGCTAGGCACAATGAGCAGTTCTTC. This sequence encodes CAWSVGGGARHNEQFF. The full variable domain, with the rest looked up from reference TRBV30 and TRBJ2-1, is SQTIHQWPATLVQPVGSPLSLECTVEGTSNPNLYWYRQAAGRGLQLLFYSVGIGQISSEVPQNLSASRPQDRQFILSSKKLLLSDSGFYLCAWSVGGGARHNEQFFGPGTRLTVL.

The rearrangement links TRBV2 to TRBJ2-3; D call uncertain. V was pared by 6 bases and J by 4 bases, with 11 bases between. The length of the CDR3 is 13 residues. Germline CDR1 reads SNHLY; CDR2 reads FYNNEI. This chain's CDR3 is CASRTDPADTQYF. The DNA of the CDR3 is TGTGCCAGCAGGACGGACCCCGCAGATACGCAGTATTTT.

The CDR3 region has the DNA TGTGCCTGGAGTGTACCCCTCAGGAACACTGAAGCTTTCTTT. Translated: CAWSVPLRNTEAFF. The rearrangement uses TRBV30 and TRBJ1-1; unclear D gene. This CDR3 has 14 residues. The germline gives CDR1 GTSNPN, CDR2 SVGIG (reference sequence). With 0 bases removed from V and 1 base from J, the gap between germline ends came to 9 bases.

This chain uses TRBV10-3 with TRBJ2-7; no reliable D call. Germline-derived CDR1 and CDR2 are ENHRY and SYGVKD. V lost 3 bases and J lost 0, with 9 bases in between. The CDR3 covers 14 residues. CDR3 DNA: TGTGCCATCAGTGAAAAGGGCTCCTCCTACGAGCAGTACTTC. Translated: CAISEKGSSYEQYF.